Reported below is one T cell receptor beta chain. Its specificity is not known. Clones were sequenced by immunoSEQ multiplex PCR, and TCRdb holds only the in-frame ones, with some missing. The sample has 45,000 or so clones, around 83% seen once. The sample comes from a study of Ad26.COV2.S vaccination and SARS-CoV-2 variants. The CDR3 covers 14 residues. V lost 7 bases and J 0 bases, leaving 15 bases between the germline ends. Per germline, CDR1 SQVTM and CDR2 ANQGSEA. Study outcomes and limitations: Breadth and depth estimates from TCRs may understate total T cell responses.

The J gene is TRBJ1-1, the V gene TRBV29-1; D uncertain. The receptor was isolated from a human donor who had recovered from COVID-19. Here the sequenced sample was peripheral blood, taken after recovery from COVID-19. The CDR3 here is CSAEPGRMNTEAFF. In nucleotides, the CDR3 is TGCAGCGCCGAACCGGGTCGCATGAACACTGAAGCTTTCTTT. The full variable domain, completed using reference TRBV29-1 and TRBJ1-1, is SAVISQKPSRDICQRGTSLTIQCQVDSQVTMMFWYRQQPGQSLTLIATANQGSEATYESGFVIDKFPISRPNLTFSTLTVSNMSPEDSSIYLCSAEPGRMNTEAFFGQGTRLTVV.